The 16 T cell receptor beta chains below come from one sample, sequenced in a study of T cells in Graves' hyperthyroidism and ophthalmopathy. The CDR3 regions of TCR beta were amplified from RNA transcripts. RT-PCR in the first round (using the HTBI primer set) targeted the TCR CDR3. TCRdb analysed the multiplex PCR reads with MiXCR anew, one entry per CDR3 protein. The sample records 410,000 or so distinct CDR3 sequences, over 12% being singletons. Material for sequencing was blood. These receptors originate from a man aged 18 to 35 with Graves' ophthalmopathy.

This clonotype was observed a few times. The V and J genes are TRBV30 and TRBJ2-5; 8 positions agree with TRBD2. J was trimmed by 5 bases and V by 7 bases; bases with no gene match: 12. CDR3 length equals 14 residues. Per the germline V gene, CDR1 is GTSNPN and CDR2 is SVGIG (reference sequence). Here the CDR3 reads CALNPGLGRETQYF. The CDR3 DNA is TGTGCCTTAAACCCGGGACTAGGTCGGGAGACCCAGTACTTC. The complete variable domain, with remaining parts taken from reference TRBV30 and TRBJ2-5, reads SQTIHQWPATLVQPVGSPLSLECTVEGTSNPNLYWYRQAAGRGLQLLFYSVGIGQISSEVPQNLSASRPQDRQFILSSKKLLLSDSGFYLCALNPGLGRETQYFGPGTRLLVL.

Many counts were recorded for this clonotype. V is TRBV7-2 and J is TRBJ2-1, with D uncertain. The germline V gene has CDR1 SGHTA and CDR2 FQGNSA. V lost 5 bases and J 6 bases, leaving 8 bases between the germline ends. This CDR3 region has 12 residues. CDR3 protein: CASSGVGNEQFF. CDR3 DNA: TGTGCCAGCAGCGGGGTAGGCAATGAGCAGTTCTTC.

The sample holds many counts of this clonotype. The chain carries TRBV11-2 and TRBJ2-5, with D tentatively TRBD1 (6 bases). This CDR3 is built from 14 residues. Trimming left V 5 bases short and J 2 bases short, with 12 bases between. Per the germline V gene, CDR1 is SGHAT and CDR2 is FQNNGV. Written as DNA, the CDR3 is TGTGCCAGCAGCCGGTCCGGACAGCAAGAGACCCAGTACTTC. Its protein product is CASSRSGQQETQYF.

This clonotype has ten or more counts. V is TRBV10-3 and J is TRBJ1-5; the match to TRBD1 covers 9 bases. CDR1 is ENHRY and CDR2 is SYGVKD in the germline V gene. Losses at the gene ends were 5 bases for V and 6 bases for J; bases not matched to a gene: 8. The CDR3 extends over 15 amino acids. The CDR3 loop reads CAISQGQGTGQPQHF. CDR3 nucleotides: TGTGCCATCAGTCAGGGACAGGGCACGGGTCAGCCCCAGCATTTT.

This clonotype was counted at least ten times. The rearrangement joins TRBV6-1 to TRBJ1-5; no clear D. V dropped 2 bases and J dropped 0 bases, with 14 bases sitting between them. This CDR3 contains 17 residues. Per the germline V gene, CDR1 is MNHNS and CDR2 is SASEGT. CDR3 DNA sequence: TGTGCCAGCAGTGAATATGGGCCGACTTCTAGCAATCAGCCCCAGCATTTT. This codes for CASSEYGPTSSNQPQHF.

This clonotype was observed a few times. A much larger clone is a single base away; this may be a read error. This chain uses TRBV2 with TRBJ2-7; the D gene could be TRBD1 or TRBD2 (5 bases each). The CDR3 length is 13 residues. Germline CDR1 and CDR2: SNHLY and FYNNEI. Trimming left V 8 bases short and J 1 base short, with 12 bases between. The CDR3 bases are TGTGCCAGCGCCGGGGCAGGATCCTACGAGCAGTACTTC. It codes for CASAGAGSYEQYF.

This clonotype was counted many times. This chain uses TRBV2 with TRBJ1-3, with D hard to call. The CDR3 loop spans 15 amino acids. CDR1 SNHLY and CDR2 FYNNEI come from the germline V gene. V shed 6 bases and J shed 2 bases, with 14 bases lying between them. In DNA form, the CDR3 reads TGTGCCAGCAGAAAAAAGGACGAGGCTGGAAACACCATATATTTT. It codes for CASRKKDEAGNTIYF.

This clonotype was seen at least ten times. V gene TRBV7-2 combines with J gene TRBJ2-3; 7 bases are a match to TRBD1. Per the germline V gene, CDR1 is SGHTA and CDR2 is FQGNSA. V dropped 5 bases and J dropped 2; count of bases not matched to a gene: 13. The CDR3 totals 17 residues. In DNA, the CDR3 is TGTGCCAGCAGCCTAAGGACAGGCGCCCATGTCACAGATACGCAGTATTTT. It codes for CASSLRTGAHVTDTQYF.

V is TRBV6-1 and J is TRBJ2-1, with 9 bases fitting TRBD2. The CDR3 contains 16 residues. J gave up 7 bases and V 4 bases, and 11 bases lay outside the gene matches. Germline values: CDR1 MNHNS, CDR2 SASEGT. This CDR3 reads CASSAPSGASWNEQFF. As DNA, the CDR3 is TGTGCCAGCAGTGCTCCTAGCGGGGCTTCTTGGAATGAGCAGTTCTTC.

V gene TRBV5-8 combines with J gene TRBJ1-2, with 11 bases lining up with TRBD1. CDR1 is SGHTS and CDR2 is YDEGEE in the germline V gene. CDR3 length: 16 residues. J gave up 8 bases and V 1 base, and 10 bases lay outside the gene matches. The CDR3 here is CASSLSRTGGWGGYTF. CDR3 nucleotides: TGTGCCAGCAGCTTGTCTAGGACAGGGGGCTGGGGAGGCTACACCTTC.

Concerning this clonotype: This may be a read error, as it is one base from a much larger clone. The gene calls are TRBV2 and TRBJ1-2, with D tentatively TRBD1 (6 bases). Trimming took 8 bases from V and 4 from J, leaving 14 bases between them. The CDR3 totals 13 residues. Germline V CDR1 and CDR2: SNHLY, FYNNEI. CDR3 DNA: TGTGCCAGCGGAGAACAGGGAGCCTATGGCTACACCTTC. This sequence encodes CASGEQGAYGYTF.

The rearrangement links TRBV9 to TRBJ1-2, with D perhaps matching TRBD1 (6 bases). Germline CDR1 SGDLS, CDR2 YYNGEE. This CDR3 is built from 16 residues. V was pared by 9 bases and J by 4 bases, with 25 bases between. The DNA of the CDR3 is TGTGCCACCCATCACAAACGACAGGACCGAGGCTATGGCTACACCTTC. It encodes CATHHKRQDRGYGYTF.

In its sample, this clonotype was seen many times. This chain connects TRBV3-1 to TRBJ2-7; unclear D gene. V was cut by 1 base and J by 4 bases, with 5 bases left in between. CDR3 length: 12 amino acids. Germline values: CDR1 LGHDT, CDR2 YNNKEL (reference sequence). The chain's CDR3 is CASSQGVYEQYF. CDR3 nucleotide sequence: TGTGCCAGCAGCCAAGGGGTGTACGAGCAGTACTTC.

This clonotype was observed at least ten times. Here the CDR3 reads CASSSNVGRAAFF. CDR3 DNA sequence: TGTGCCAGCAGCTCCAACGTGGGAAGGGCGGCTTTCTTT. The rearrangement uses TRBV7-2 and TRBJ1-1; D is undetermined. Germline V gives CDR1 SGHTA, CDR2 FQGNSA. Trimming left V 4 bases short and J 11 bases short, with 17 bases between. CDR3 length: 13 amino acids.

The chain has TRBV12-3 or TRBV12-4 and TRBJ2-1, with 10 bases identical to TRBD2. The V gene end was trimmed by 4 bases and the J gene end by 7 bases; junction bases not matched to a gene: 7. The CDR3 is 15 residues long. CDR3 coding DNA: TGTGCCAGCAGTTCCCCGGGACTAGCGAATAATGAGCAGTTCTTC. This gives the protein CASSSPGLANNEQFF.

This clonotype was observed at least ten times. The chain is built from TRBV7-9 and TRBJ2-7; D might be TRBD2 (5 bases). The CDR3 sequence is 14 residues long. V was trimmed by 2 bases and J by 5 bases, leaving 13 bases between them. Germline lookup yields CDR1 SEHNR and CDR2 FQNEAQ (reference sequence). Here the CDR3 DNA reads TGTGCCAGCAGCTTATACTCCGGGATCCACGAGCAGTACTTC. Amino acids: CASSLYSGIHEQYF.